The clone carrying this T cell receptor (beta chain) was counted at least ten times. Its antigen is not known. TCR beta libraries were made by quantitative 5'-RACE with molecular barcodes. TCRdb reprocessed the 5' RACE reads with MiXCR, giving one entry per CDR3 protein. The top ten hold about a fifth of the sample, which has over 700,000 distinct CDR3 sequences, over 15% seen once. CDR1 LNHNV and CDR2 YYDKDF come from the germline V gene (reference sequence). Deletions cut 2 bases from V and 3 bases from J, with 11 bases between. The CDR3 sequence is 14 residues long. These data are taken from a study of CD8 T cells in ankylosing spondylitis. Findings and limits, study-wide: Disease-associated clones were reportedly significantly overrepresented in matched ankylosing spondylitis synovial fluid. Among TCR beta sequences, a motif of several highly homologous variants appeared characteristic of ankylosing spondylitis blood.

This TCR was recovered from a male donor with ankylosing spondylitis. The chain couples TRBV15 to TRBJ2-7; D ambiguous. Sequenced: blood, either unsorted or a sorted T cell fraction (not recorded which). The CDR3 bases are TGTGCCACCAGCAGAAAAACCCAAAACTACGAGCAGTACTTC. Its translation: CATSRKTQNYEQYF.